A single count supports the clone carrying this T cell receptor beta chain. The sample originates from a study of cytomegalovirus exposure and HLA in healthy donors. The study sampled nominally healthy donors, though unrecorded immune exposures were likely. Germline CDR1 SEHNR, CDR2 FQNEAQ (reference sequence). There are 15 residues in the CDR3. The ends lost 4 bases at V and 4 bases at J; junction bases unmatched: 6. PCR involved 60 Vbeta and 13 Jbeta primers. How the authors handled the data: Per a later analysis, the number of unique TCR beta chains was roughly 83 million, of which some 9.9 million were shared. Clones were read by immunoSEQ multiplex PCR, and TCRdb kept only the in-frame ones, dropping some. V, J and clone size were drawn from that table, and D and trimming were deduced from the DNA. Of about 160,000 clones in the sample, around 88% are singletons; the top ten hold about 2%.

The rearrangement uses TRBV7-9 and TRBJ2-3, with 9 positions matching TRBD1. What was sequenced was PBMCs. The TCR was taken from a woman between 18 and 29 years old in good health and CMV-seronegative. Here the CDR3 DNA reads TGTGCCAGCAGCTCCCGACAGGGGGTGGCAGATACGCAGTATTTT. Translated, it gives CASSSRQGVADTQYF.